These 19 T cell receptor beta chains share one sample of origin, sequenced in a study of shared clonotypes between healthy human individuals. Measured with immunoSEQ multiplex PCR; TCRdb has only the in-frame clones, and not every one. This table has around 2.5 million clones, under 95% appearing once. The sample was naive CD4+ T cells from PBMCs. The subset was: CD45RA+ positively selected. These receptors came from a man between 18 and 29 years old in good health. Some clones in this sample may be carry-over from other donors' samples.

The rearrangement joins TRBV2 to TRBJ2-5; 8 nucleotides agree with TRBD2. J was trimmed by 5 bases and V by 3 bases; bases with no gene match: 11. Germline lookup yields CDR1 SNHLY and CDR2 FYNNEI. The CDR3 spans 16 residues. The CDR3 spells CASSDRGTRGGETQYF. Here the CDR3 DNA reads TGTGCCAGCAGTGATCGTGGGACTAGAGGGGGGGAGACCCAGTACTTC.

V is TRBV6-5 and J is TRBJ2-2, with D unclear. Germline lookup yields CDR1 MNHEY and CDR2 SVGAGI. The CDR3 loop spans 14 amino acids. The germline V and J ends were trimmed by 6 bases and 1 base, with 9 bases remaining between them. The CDR3 nucleotides are TGTGCCAGCAGCCATAGACTGAACACCGGGGAGCTGTTTTTT. This sequence encodes CASSHRLNTGELFF.

The rearrangement joins TRBV6-4 to TRBJ2-1; 10 bases are shared with TRBD2. The J segment lost 5 bases and the V segment lost 4 bases, leaving 8 bases of the junction unmatched. Germline loops: CDR1 MRHNA, CDR2 SNTAGT. The CDR3 has 16 residues. CDR3 protein: CASSVGGLASHNEQFF. In DNA, the CDR3 is TGTGCCAGCAGTGTAGGGGGACTAGCGAGTCACAATGAGCAGTTCTTC.

This sequence joins TRBV27 and TRBJ2-7, with 9 bases lining up with TRBD2. Germline CDR1 and CDR2: MNHEY and SMNVEV (reference sequence). V lost 0 bases and J lost 3; bases outside the gene matches: 12. The CDR3 consists of 18 residues. The CDR3, as DNA: TGTGCCAGCAGTTTATCGAGGGCTAGCGGGGAGAGGGACTACGAGCAGTACTTC. Its protein product is CASSLSRASGERDYEQYF.

The chain recombines TRBV7-8 with TRBJ1-3; D is undetermined. This CDR3 contains 12 residues. V lost 5 bases and J lost 2, with 4 bases in between. CDR1 is SGHVS, CDR2 FQNEAQ, per germline. The CDR3: CASSTPGNTIYF. The CDR3 DNA reads as TGTGCCAGCAGCACCCCTGGAAACACCATATATTTT. Filled out from reference TRBV7-8 and TRBJ1-3, the complete variable domain reads GAGVSQSPRYKVAKRGQDVALRCDPISGHVSLFWYQQALGQGPEFLTYFQNEAQLDKSGLPSDRFFAERPEGSVSTLKIQRTQQEDSAVYLCASSTPGNTIYFGEGSWLTVV.

The chain uses TRBV5-1 and TRBJ1-6, with a tentative D call TRBD1 (5 bases). Trimming stripped 4 bases from V and 5 bases from J, with 13 bases between. The germline gives CDR1 SGHRS, CDR2 YFSETQ. There are 15 residues in the CDR3. CDR3 residues: CASSPSGRHNSPLHF. The CDR3 nucleotides are TGCGCCAGCAGCCCCTCAGGGCGGCATAATTCACCCCTCCACTTT.

The chain employs TRBV4-1 and TRBJ1-2; weak D call: TRBD1 (5 bases). The V and J ends lost 4 bases and 1 base respectively, with 13 bases between them. This CDR3 contains 15 residues. Germline CDR1 reads MGHRA; CDR2 reads YSYEKL. In DNA form, the CDR3 reads TGCGCCAGCAGCCTAAGGCTAGACAGTAACTATGGCTACACCTTC. It translates to CASSLRLDSNYGYTF.

The rearrangement uses TRBV5-1 and TRBJ1-1; D may be TRBD1 (5 bases). Trimming shortened V by 4 bases and J by 8 bases, and 18 bases separated the two germline ends. The CDR3 consists of 14 residues. Germline V CDR1 and CDR2: SGHRS, YFSETQ. The CDR3 is CASSDTRGSSEAFF. CDR3 DNA: TGCGCCAGCAGCGACACACGGGGCAGCTCGGAAGCTTTCTTT.

The chain couples TRBV7-9 to TRBJ1-4, with D possibly TRBD1 on 5 matching bases. Germline V gene sequence: CDR1 SEHNR, CDR2 FQNEAQ (reference sequence). The CDR3 spans 14 residues. The germline V and J ends were trimmed by 5 bases and 4 bases, with 11 bases remaining between them. The CDR3 spells CASSRRRGNEKLFF. As DNA, the CDR3 is TGTGCCAGCAGCCGCCGGAGGGGTAATGAAAAACTGTTTTTT.

The rearrangement uses TRBV11-2 and TRBJ2-7, with D possibly matching TRBD1 (5 bases). The CDR3 has 12 residues. Trimming cost V 5 bases and J 9 bases, with 14 bases left between them. Germline CDR1 is SGHAT and CDR2 is FQNNGV. CDR3 nucleotides: TGTGCCAGCAGCCAATTACAGGCAGGGCAGTACTTC. It specifies CASSQLQAGQYF.

This chain joins TRBV5-1 and TRBJ2-1; a possible D gene is TRBD1 (6 bases). V was trimmed by 4 bases and J by 9 bases, leaving 14 bases between them. The CDR3 totals 13 residues. Per germline, CDR1 SGHRS and CDR2 YFSETQ. Written as DNA, the CDR3 is TGCGCCAGCAGCCAACAACAGGGTGGTGAGCAGTTCTTC. It translates to CASSQQQGGEQFF. Looking up the rest from reference TRBV5-1 and TRBJ2-1 gives the full variable domain: KAGVTQTPRYLIKTRGQQVTLSCSPISGHRSVSWYQQTPGQGLQFLFEYFSETQRNKGNFPGRFSGRQFSNSRSEMNVSTLELGDSALYLCASSQQQGGEQFFGPGTRLTVL.

This chain connects TRBV5-5 to TRBJ2-1; 11 positions agree with TRBD2. The germline gives CDR1 SGHKS, CDR2 YYEKEE (reference sequence). V was clipped by 1 base and J by 10 bases; unmatched bases: 10. CDR3 size: 16 residues. Here the CDR3 reads CASSLKSLAGVWEQFF. DNA for the CDR3: TGTGCCAGCAGCTTGAAGTCACTAGCGGGAGTATGGGAGCAGTTCTTC.

V usage is TRBV7-9 and J usage is TRBJ2-1; 9 bases map to TRBD1. CDR3 size: 14 residues. V was pared by 6 bases and J by 8 bases, with 8 bases of the junction left unmatched. CDR1 is SEHNR, CDR2 FQNEAQ, per germline (reference sequence). CDR3 region: CASRVQGARHEQFF. The CDR3 DNA reads TGTGCCAGCAGGGTACAGGGGGCGCGACATGAGCAGTTCTTC.

Details on this clone: Other nucleotide sequences from this sample produce the same CDR3. The V gene is TRBV4-2, the J gene TRBJ2-3; D unresolved. The CDR3 totals 14 residues. Between the trimmed V and J ends, which lost 4 bases and 1 base, there was a span of 9 bases. Per the germline V gene, CDR1 is LGHNA and CDR2 is YNFKEQ. The CDR3 is CASSPPGGTDTQYF. Written as DNA, the CDR3 is TGTGCCAGCAGCCCCCCAGGAGGCACAGATACGCAGTATTTT.

This sequence joins TRBV5-1 and TRBJ2-3, with D unresolved. This CDR3 contains 16 residues. Germline loops: CDR1 SGHRS, CDR2 YFSETQ. V was pared by 0 bases and J by 1 base, with 12 bases between. Here the CDR3 reads CASSLAGDPGTDTQYF. The CDR3 bases are TGCGCCAGCAGCTTGGCCGGAGACCCAGGCACAGATACGCAGTATTTT.

The chain carries TRBV30 and TRBJ1-4; D ambiguous. Germline V gene data show CDR1 as GTSNPN and CDR2 as SVGIG (reference sequence). V was cut by 6 bases and J by 8 bases, with 19 bases left in between. The CDR3 extends over 14 amino acids. The CDR3 reads CACRRSRLREKLFF. As DNA, the CDR3 is TGTGCCTGCCGACGTTCGAGGTTGCGGGAAAAACTGTTTTTT.

The CDR3 here is CSGRWLPGGSYEQYF. Written as DNA, the CDR3 is TGCAGCGGGCGATGGCTCCCAGGGGGATCCTACGAGCAGTACTTC. The V and J genes are TRBV29-1 and TRBJ2-7, with 7 bases fitting TRBD1. The CDR3 spans 15 residues. The V gene's germline CDR1 is SQVTM and CDR2 ANQGSEA. V was clipped by 7 bases and J by 1 base; unmatched bases: 13.

V usage is TRBV2 and J usage is TRBJ1-1, with TRBD1 as a possible D gene (5 bases). The CDR3 consists of 14 residues. V was trimmed by 6 bases and J by 6 bases, leaving 17 bases between them. The germline V gene encodes CDR1 SNHLY and CDR2 FYNNEI. The CDR3 DNA is TGTGCCAGCAGCCAGGGCCCGACGGAGGCTGAAGCTTTCTTT. This gives the protein CASSQGPTEAEAFF.

V and J are TRBV4-3 and TRBJ2-5, with TRBD2 identical over 8 bases. Germline V gene lookup returns CDR1 LGHNA and CDR2 YSLEER. V lost 3 bases to trimming and J lost 5 bases; unmatched junction nucleotides: 11. There are 16 residues in the CDR3. CDR3 DNA sequence: TGCGCCAGCAGCCAGTCCGCCTTAGCGGGAAAGGAGACCCAGTACTTC. This codes for CASSQSALAGKETQYF.